A selection of T cell receptor beta chains follows, all from one sample in a study of post-analysis software for immune sequencing data. TCRdb used MiXCR to reprocess the PCR reads, holding one entry per CDR3 protein. This table holds about 680,000 distinct CDR3 sequences, over 45% found once. Sequencing used blood. The receptors were gathered from a girl aged 2 to 9 with multiple sclerosis. Each CDR3 is given with its conserved first and last residue. D genes are given only for firm matches. Only part of the rows carry a size: once, few, many, or a class if the clone is expanded.

CDR3 length | D gene | clone size | J gene | V gene | CDR3 protein | CDR3 DNA
15 | . | . | TRBJ2-1 | TRBV20-1 | CSARLDGSSTVEQFF | TGCAGTGCTAGGTTGGATGGGAGTAGCACCGTTGAGCAGTTCTTC
16 | TRBD1 | . | TRBJ2-7 | TRBV18 | CASSPRQGVRSYEQYF | TGTGCCAGCTCACCGCGACAGGGGGTTCGCTCCTACGAGCAGTACTTC
14 | TRBD1 | few | TRBJ2-4 | TRBV11-2 | CASSSNRGKNIQYF | TGTGCCAGCAGCTCTAACAGGGGGAAAAACATTCAGTACTTC
14 | . | . | TRBJ2-7 | TRBV7-6 | CASSLSSSAYEQYF | TGTGCCAGCAGCTTATCGTCTAGTGCCTACGAGCAGTACTTC
13 | . | . | TRBJ2-4 | TRBV29-1 | CSVEGRDPWDQYF | TGCAGCGTTGAAGGGAGGGACCCTTGGGATCAGTACTTC
16 | . | . | TRBJ1-6 | TRBV7-6 | CASSDSGTVKNSPLHF | TGTGCCAGCAGCGACTCCGGGACGGTGAAGAATTCACCCCTCCACTTT
15 | . | . | TRBJ2-3 | TRBV9 | CASSAAAISTDTQYF | TGTGCCAGCAGCGCCGCGGCTATTAGCACAGATACGCAGTATTTT
14 | . | . | TRBJ1-2 | TRBV2 | CASSPGTDNYGYTF | TGTGCCAGCAGTCCCGGGACTGATAACTATGGCTACACCTTC
18 | TRBD2 | few | TRBJ2-1 | TRBV3-1 | CASRLAGVRAQTANEQFF | TGTGCCAGCAGACTAGCGGGAGTCCGGGCACAGACCGCAAATGAGCAGTTCTTC
16 | . | . | TRBJ2-1 | TRBV27 | CASSLSGGSNYNEQFF | TGTGCCAGCAGTTTATCCGGGGGCAGTAATTACAATGAGCAGTTCTTC
16 | TRBD1 | . | TRBJ2-1 | TRBV27 | CASSLETGGGYNEQFF | TGTGCCAGCAGTCTAGAGACAGGGGGAGGGTACAATGAGCAGTTCTTC
13 | . | . | TRBJ1-6 | TRBV11-2 | CASSPVGRSPLHF | TGTGCCAGCAGCCCGGTAGGGCGTTCACCCCTCCACTTT
18 | . | few | TRBJ1-4 | TRBV4-2 | CASSQVPFQAATNEKLFF | TGTGCCAGCAGCCAAGTCCCGTTCCAGGCAGCAACTAATGAAAAACTGTTTTTT
15 | TRBD1 | . | TRBJ2-7 | TRBV6-5 | CASSSLGQGTYEQYF | TGTGCCAGCAGTTCCCTCGGACAGGGCACCTACGAGCAGTACTTC
13 | . | . | TRBJ2-1 | TRBV20-1 | CSARGPHYNEQFF | TGCAGTGCTAGAGGCCCCCATTACAATGAGCAGTTCTTC
17 | TRBD1 | . | TRBJ1-1 | TRBV9 | CASSHPGQSLMDTEAFF | TGTGCCAGCAGCCACCCGGGACAGAGCCTAATGGACACTGAAGCTTTCTTT
14 | TRBD2 | once | TRBJ2-1 | TRBV11-1 | CASSGTSGQETQFF | TGTGCCAGCAGCGGGACTAGCGGGCAAGAGACCCAGTTCTTC
15 | . | . | TRBJ1-1 | TRBV19 | CASSSGGAIFTEAFF | TGTGCCAGTAGTAGCGGGGGTGCTATATTCACTGAAGCTTTCTTT
14 | TRBD1 | . | TRBJ1-1 | TRBV30 | CAWTGQGANTEAFF | TGTGCCTGGACAGGTCAGGGGGCGAACACTGAAGCTTTCTTT
13 | TRBD1 | . | TRBJ1-2 | TRBV30 | CAWSTGDSYGYTF | TGTGCCTGGAGTACAGGGGACTCCTATGGCTACACCTTC
12 | . | . | TRBJ1-4 | TRBV29-1 | CSARYRYEKLFF | TGCAGCGCCAGATACCGGTATGAAAAACTGTTTTTT
14 | . | few | TRBJ2-5 | TRBV5-1 | CASSYGVYQETQYF | TGCGCCAGCAGCTACGGGGTTTACCAAGAGACCCAGTACTTC
15 | . | few | TRBJ2-5 | TRBV3-1 | CASSQQGLTPETQYF | TGTGCCAGCAGCCAACAGGGGCTAACCCCAGAGACCCAGTACTTC
15 | . | few | TRBJ2-6 | TRBV20-1 | CSARGGGSGANVLTF | TGCAGTGCTAGAGGGGGTGGGTCTGGGGCCAACGTCCTGACTTTC
18 | TRBD1 | . | TRBJ1-1 | TRBV6-1 | CASSGATGTGLLNTEAFF | TGTGCCAGCAGCGGCGCCACCGGGACAGGCCTTCTGAACACTGAAGCTTTCTTT
16 | . | . | TRBJ2-1 | TRBV10-3 | CAISSGHPSSYNEQFF | TGTGCCATCAGTTCGGGACACCCCAGCTCCTACAATGAGCAGTTCTTC
18 | . | . | TRBJ1-1 | TRBV6-1 | CASSAIQGGTGMNTEAFF | TGTGCCAGCAGTGCTATACAGGGAGGAACAGGGATGAACACTGAAGCTTTCTTT
18 | TRBD2 | . | TRBJ2-1 | TRBV5-1 | CASSLVPSAGVSYNEQFF | TGCGCCAGCAGCTTGGTACCTTCAGCGGGAGTTTCTTACAATGAGCAGTTCTTC
12 | . | few | TRBJ2-1 | TRBV12-3/TRBV12-4 | CASSLTINEQFF | TGTGCCAGCAGTTTGACGATCAATGAGCAGTTCTTC
14 | TRBD1 | . | TRBJ1-5 | TRBV10-3 | CVSRDSFADQPQHF | TGTGTCAGCCGGGACAGTTTCGCGGATCAGCCCCAGCATTTT
17 | . | . | TRBJ2-3 | TRBV27 | CASSSPRGSRDRDTQYF | TGTGCCAGCAGTTCCCCGCGGGGCTCCAGGGACCGGGATACGCAGTATTTT
12 | . | . | TRBJ2-5 | TRBV12-5 | CASGLALETQYF | TGTGCTAGTGGTTTGGCTCTGGAGACCCAGTACTTC
15 | . | few | TRBJ1-2 | TRBV12-3/TRBV12-4 | CASSEYRVANYGYTF | TGTGCCAGCAGTGAATACAGGGTAGCTAACTATGGCTACACCTTC